This TCR beta chain is drawn from a study of CD8 T cells in Susac syndrome. The authors reverse transcribed roughly 0.5 to 1 ug RNA with random hexamers. Across 54 Vbeta and 13 Jbeta, immunoSEQ multiplex PCR amplified TCR beta CDR3. A single record per CDR3 protein comes from TCRdb applying MiXCR to the immunoSEQ multiplex PCR reads. The table has around 77,000 distinct CDR3 sequences, 96% seen once. FACS was used to enrich TEMRA cells, whereas the CD8+ and CD4+ T cells were obtained by negative isolation. This CDR3 has 13 amino acids. The V and J ends lost 1 base and 5 bases respectively, with 8 bases between them. CDR1 and CDR2 from the germline V gene are MNHEY and SVGEGT.

This chain uses TRBV6-2 or TRBV6-3 with TRBJ1-1; D is undetermined. The sequenced sample was CD4+ T cells from PBMCs. This receptor was obtained from a human donor with multiple sclerosis. CDR3 nucleotide sequence: TGTGCCAGCAGTTACTTGAGTACAACTGAAGCTTTCTTT. Its protein is CASSYLSTTEAFF.